This TCR beta chain stems from a study of blood T cell repertoires in COVID-19. Study details: PBMCs, B-cell-depleted T cells, or T cells were the source of the cDNA or gDNA that made up the material.

Germline trimming cut 5 bases from V and 1 base from J; bases unmatched to any gene: 4. The germline gives CDR1 MNHNY, CDR2 SVGAGI (reference sequence). This CDR3 is 15 amino acids long. The assay was immunoSEQ multiplex PCR, and TCRdb's table has in-frame clones only and misses some. This table has approximately 170,000 clones, more than 75% appearing once. The chain is built from TRBV6-6 and TRBJ1-1; 10 bases align to TRBD1. The sequencing sample was made of peripheral blood. The receptor was isolated from a man aged 55 to 70 with active or convalescent COVID-19. CDR3 coding DNA: TGTGCCAGCAGTAAGGGACAGGGGACGAACACTGAAGCTTTCTTT. Residues: CASSKGQGTNTEAFF.